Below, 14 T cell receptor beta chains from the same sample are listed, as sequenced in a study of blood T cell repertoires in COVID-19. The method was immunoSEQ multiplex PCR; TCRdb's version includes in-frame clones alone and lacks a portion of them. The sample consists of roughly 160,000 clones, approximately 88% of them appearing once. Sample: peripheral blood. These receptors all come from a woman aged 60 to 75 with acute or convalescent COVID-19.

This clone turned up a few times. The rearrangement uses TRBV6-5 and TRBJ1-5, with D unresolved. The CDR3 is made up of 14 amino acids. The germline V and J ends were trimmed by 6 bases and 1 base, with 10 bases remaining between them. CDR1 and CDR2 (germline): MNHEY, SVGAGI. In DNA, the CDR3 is TGTGCCAGCAGCCCAGAGGTGAGCAATCAGCCCCAGCATTTT. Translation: CASSPEVSNQPQHF.

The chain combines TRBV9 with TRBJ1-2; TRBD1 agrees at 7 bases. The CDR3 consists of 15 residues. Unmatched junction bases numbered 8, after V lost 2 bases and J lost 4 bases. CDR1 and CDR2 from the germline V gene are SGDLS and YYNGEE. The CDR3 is CASSVTGTDFYGYTF. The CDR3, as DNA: TGTGCCAGCAGCGTTACCGGGACAGACTTCTATGGCTACACCTTC.

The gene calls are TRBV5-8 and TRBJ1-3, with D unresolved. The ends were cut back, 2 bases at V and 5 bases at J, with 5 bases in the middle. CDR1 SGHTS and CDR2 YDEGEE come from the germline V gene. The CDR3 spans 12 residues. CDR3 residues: CASSFLRNTIYF. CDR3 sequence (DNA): TGTGCCAGCAGCTTCCTAAGAAACACCATATATTTT.

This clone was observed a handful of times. CDR3 in DNA: TGTGCCAGCAGTTCATTAGGGGGGGCCAAGACCCAGTACTTC. This translates into CASSSLGGAKTQYF. The V call is TRBV28, the J call TRBJ2-5; possible D gene TRBD2, 7 bases. This CDR3 region has 14 residues. V was shortened by 4 bases and J by 6 bases, with 15 bases between the two germline ends. Looked up from germline, CDR1 is MDHEN and CDR2 is SYDVKM.

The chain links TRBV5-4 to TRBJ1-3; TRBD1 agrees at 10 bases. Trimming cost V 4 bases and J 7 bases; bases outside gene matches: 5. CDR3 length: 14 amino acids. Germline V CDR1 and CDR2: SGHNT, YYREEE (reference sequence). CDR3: CASSAPGQGNTIYF. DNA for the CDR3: TGTGCCAGCAGCGCCCCGGGACAGGGGAACACCATATATTTT.

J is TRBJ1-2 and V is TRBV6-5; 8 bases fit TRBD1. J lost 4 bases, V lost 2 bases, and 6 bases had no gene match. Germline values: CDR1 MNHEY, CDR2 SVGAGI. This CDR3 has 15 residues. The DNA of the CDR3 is TGTGCCAGCAGTTACCGACAGGACAGGGTCTATGGCTACACCTTC. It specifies CASSYRQDRVYGYTF.

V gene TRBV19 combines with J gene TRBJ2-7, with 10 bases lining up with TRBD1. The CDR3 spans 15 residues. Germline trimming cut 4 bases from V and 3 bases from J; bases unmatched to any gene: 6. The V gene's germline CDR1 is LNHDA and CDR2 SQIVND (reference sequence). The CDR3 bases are TGTGCCAGTAGTACCGGGACAGGGGAAATCTACGAGCAGTACTTC. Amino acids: CASSTGTGEIYEQYF.

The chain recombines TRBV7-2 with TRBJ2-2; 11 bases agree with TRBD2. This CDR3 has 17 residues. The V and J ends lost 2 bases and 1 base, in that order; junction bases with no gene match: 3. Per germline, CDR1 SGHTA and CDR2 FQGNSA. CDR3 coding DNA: TGTGCCAGCAGCTTAAGGCTAGCGGGGGGGAACACCGGGGAGCTGTTTTTT. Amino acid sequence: CASSLRLAGGNTGELFF.

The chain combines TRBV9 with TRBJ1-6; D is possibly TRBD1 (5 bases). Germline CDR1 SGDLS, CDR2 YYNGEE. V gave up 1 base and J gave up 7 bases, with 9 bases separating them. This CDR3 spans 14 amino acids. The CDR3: CASSVQGSNSPLHF. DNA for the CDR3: TGTGCCAGCAGCGTACAGGGTTCCAATTCACCCCTCCACTTT.

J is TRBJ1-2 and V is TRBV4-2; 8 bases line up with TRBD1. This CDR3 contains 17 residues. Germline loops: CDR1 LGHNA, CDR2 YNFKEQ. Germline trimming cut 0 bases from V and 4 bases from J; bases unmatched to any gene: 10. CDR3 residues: CASSQERGTGKIYGYTF. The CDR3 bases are TGTGCCAGCAGCCAAGAAAGGGGGACAGGAAAAATCTATGGCTACACCTTC.

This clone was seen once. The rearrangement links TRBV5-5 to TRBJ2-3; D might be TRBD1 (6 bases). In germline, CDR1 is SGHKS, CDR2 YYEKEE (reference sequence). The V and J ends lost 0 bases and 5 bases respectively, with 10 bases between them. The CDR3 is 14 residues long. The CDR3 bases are TGTGCCAGCAGCTTGGACAGGGCGATAGATACGCAGTATTTT. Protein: CASSLDRAIDTQYF.

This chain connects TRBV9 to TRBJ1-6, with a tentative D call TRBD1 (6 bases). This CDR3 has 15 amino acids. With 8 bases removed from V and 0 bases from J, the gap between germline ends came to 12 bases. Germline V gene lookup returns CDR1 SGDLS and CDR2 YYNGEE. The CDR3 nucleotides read TGTGCCAGTGCAGGGGTTCCCTCCTATAATTCACCCCTCCACTTT. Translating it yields CASAGVPSYNSPLHF. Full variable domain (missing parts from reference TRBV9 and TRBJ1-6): DSGVTQTPKHLITATGQRVTLRCSPRSGDLSVYWYQQSLDQGLQFLIQYYNGEERAKGNILERFSAQQFPDLHSELNLSSLELGDSALYFCASAGVPSYNSPLHFGNGTRLTVT.

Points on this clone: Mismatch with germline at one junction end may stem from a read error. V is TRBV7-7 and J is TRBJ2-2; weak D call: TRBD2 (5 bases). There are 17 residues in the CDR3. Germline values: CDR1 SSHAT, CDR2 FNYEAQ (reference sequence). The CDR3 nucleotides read TGTGCTAGCAGCTTAAATGAGGGTAGTCGGGGCACCGGGGAGCTGTTTTTT. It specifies CASSLNEGSRGTGELFF.

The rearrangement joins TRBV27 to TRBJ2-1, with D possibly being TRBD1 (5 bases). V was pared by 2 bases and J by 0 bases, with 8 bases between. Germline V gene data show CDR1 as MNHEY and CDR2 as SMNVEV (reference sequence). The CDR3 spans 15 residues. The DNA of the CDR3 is TGTGCCAGCAGTTTAGGGGCTGGCTCCTACAATGAGCAGTTCTTC. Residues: CASSLGAGSYNEQFF.